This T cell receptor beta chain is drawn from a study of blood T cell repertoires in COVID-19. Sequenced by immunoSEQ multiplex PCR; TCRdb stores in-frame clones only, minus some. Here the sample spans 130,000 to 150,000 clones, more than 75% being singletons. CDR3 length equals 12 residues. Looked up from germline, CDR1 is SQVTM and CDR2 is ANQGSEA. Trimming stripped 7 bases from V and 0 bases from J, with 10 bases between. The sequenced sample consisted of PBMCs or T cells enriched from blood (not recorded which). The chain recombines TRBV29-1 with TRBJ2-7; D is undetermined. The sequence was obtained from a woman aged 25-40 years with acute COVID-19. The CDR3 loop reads CSASDGSYEQYF. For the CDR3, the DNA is TGCAGCGCCAGCGACGGCTCCTACGAGCAGTACTTC.